These 9 T cell receptor beta chains were all obtained from the same sample, sequenced in a study of shared T cell receptors in the human thymus. Assay used: immunoSEQ multiplex PCR; TCRdb lists only in-frame clones, some missing. The sample shows some 700,000 clones, 70% to 90% of them seen only once. The same sample was also studied in work on human thymus T cells.

The sample comprised thymocytes. The receptors stem from a boy younger than two with a congenital heart defect.

Only a few counts were recorded for this clone. The chain uses TRBV28 and TRBJ2-7; 9 bases match TRBD2. CDR3 length equals 15 residues. Per germline, CDR1 MDHEN and CDR2 SYDVKM. V lost 6 bases, J lost 2 bases, and 8 bases stayed unmatched. The CDR3 protein is CASRGVGTSTYEQYF. CDR3 coding DNA: TGTGCCAGCAGGGGGGTCGGGACTAGCACCTACGAGCAGTACTTC.

The rearrangement joins TRBV7-9 to TRBJ2-1; D may be TRBD1 (6 bases). Trimming shortened V by 2 bases and J by 4 bases, and 12 bases separated the two germline ends. The CDR3 has 15 residues. CDR1 and CDR2 (germline): SEHNR, FQNEAQ (reference sequence). The CDR3 region is CASSLKTGPYNEQFF. The CDR3 nucleotides are TGTGCCAGCAGCTTAAAGACAGGACCTTACAATGAGCAGTTCTTC.

This chain joins TRBV25-1 and TRBJ2-7; 8 positions agree with TRBD1. V lost 5 bases, J lost 3 bases, and 12 bases stayed unmatched. This CDR3 is 16 amino acids long. Germline V gene lookup returns CDR1 MGHDK and CDR2 SYGVNS. The CDR3: CASSTEDRAVGYEQYF. The CDR3 region has the DNA TGTGCCAGCAGTACAGAGGACAGGGCGGTCGGCTACGAGCAGTACTTC.

This rearrangement joins TRBV29-1 to TRBJ2-7; TRBD2 aligns across 8 bases. J was trimmed by 0 bases and V by 6 bases; bases with no gene match: 4. CDR3 length: 13 amino acids. Germline CDR1 and CDR2: SQVTM and ANQGSEA. The DNA of the CDR3 is TGCAGCGTCCTAGCGGGTCCCTCCTACGAGCAGTACTTC. Protein: CSVLAGPSYEQYF.

This clone was counted between two and nine times. The V and J genes are TRBV5-8 and TRBJ2-5; D is perhaps TRBD1 (7 bases). This CDR3 comprises 16 residues. Trimming shortened V by 0 bases and J by 1 base, and 13 bases separated the two germline ends. Germline V gene sequence: CDR1 SGHTS, CDR2 YDEGEE. CDR3 protein: CASSLVARGAQETQYF. The CDR3 DNA reads TGTGCCAGCAGCTTGGTGGCCAGGGGGGCCCAAGAGACCCAGTACTTC.

The V gene is TRBV29-1, the J gene TRBJ2-7; TRBD1 is a possible D gene (6 bases). The germline gives CDR1 SQVTM, CDR2 ANQGSEA. Trimming removed 7 bases at V and 2 bases at J, with 18 bases between. The CDR3 covers 14 residues. DNA of the CDR3: TGCAGCGCCGAGGCCGGGACACCCCCCTACGAGCAGTACTTC. It is translated as CSAEAGTPPYEQYF.

CDR3 sequence: CASSTGGWDNEQFF. CDR3 in DNA: TGTGCCAGCAGTACGGGTGGGTGGGACAATGAGCAGTTCTTC. The chain couples TRBV27 to TRBJ2-1; D not certain. This CDR3 comprises 14 residues. Germline V lookup: CDR1 MNHEY, CDR2 SMNVEV (reference sequence). V was pared by 5 bases and J by 5 bases, with 13 bases between.

V usage is TRBV28 and J usage is TRBJ2-7, with 12 nucleotides matching TRBD1. Trimming took 7 bases from V and 6 from J; bases not matched to a gene: 10. This CDR3 region has 15 residues. Germline loops: CDR1 MDHEN, CDR2 SYDVKM. The DNA of the CDR3 is TGTGCCAGCACCCAACCGGGACAGGGGGCAGTCGAGCAGTACTTC. It yields the protein CASTQPGQGAVEQYF.

Of note for this clone: Distinct nucleotide sequences in the sample also encode this CDR3. The V and J genes are TRBV11-2 and TRBJ2-7, with TRBD2 matching 10 bases. In germline, CDR1 is SGHAT, CDR2 FQNNGV. V shed 5 bases and J 1 base; nucleotides not matched to a gene: 5. CDR3 length equals 15 residues. The CDR3 sequence is CASSPGTSVSYEQYF. The CDR3 coding sequence is TGTGCCAGCAGCCCAGGGACTAGCGTTTCCTACGAGCAGTACTTC.